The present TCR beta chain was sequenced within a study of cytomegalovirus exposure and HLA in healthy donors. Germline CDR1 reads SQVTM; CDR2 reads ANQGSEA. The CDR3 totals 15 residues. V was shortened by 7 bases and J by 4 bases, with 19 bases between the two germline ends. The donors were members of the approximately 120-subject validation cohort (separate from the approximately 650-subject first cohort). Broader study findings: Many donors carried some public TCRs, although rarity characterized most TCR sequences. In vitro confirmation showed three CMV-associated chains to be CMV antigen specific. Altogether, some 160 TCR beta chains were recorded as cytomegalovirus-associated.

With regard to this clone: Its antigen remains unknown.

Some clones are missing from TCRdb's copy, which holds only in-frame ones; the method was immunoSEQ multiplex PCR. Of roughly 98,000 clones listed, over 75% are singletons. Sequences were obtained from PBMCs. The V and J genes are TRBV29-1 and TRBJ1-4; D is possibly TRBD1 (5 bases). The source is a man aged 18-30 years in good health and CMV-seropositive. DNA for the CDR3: TGCAGCGCCCTGCCGAGCAGGGTTGGTAATGAAAAACTGTTTTTT. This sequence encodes CSALPSRVGNEKLFF.